The rows below give T cell receptor beta chains drawn from one sample of a study of response to subunit inactivated influenza vaccine. One entry per CDR3 protein results from TCRdb running MiXCR on the RT-PCR reads. The sample has hundreds of thousands of distinct CDR3 sequences; over 9.5% are singletons. Source: PBMCs from blood, taken 35 to 45 days after vaccination. The receptors shown here come from a man between 50 and 59 years old who received an inactivated influenza vaccine. Both conserved end residues are part of each CDR3. Fields, in order: D gene, CDR3 length, J gene, clone size, V gene, CDR3 protein, CDR3 DNA. A D gene is named only where the DNA matches it firmly. Clone size appears in some rows only: once, few, many, or a class for an expanded clone.

>-|13|TRBJ1-1|few|TRBV12-3/TRBV12-4
CASRSGTQLEAFF
TGTGCCAGCAGGTCCGGGACACAACTTGAAGCTTTCTTT
>TRBD1|15|TRBJ2-2|few|TRBV4-1
CASSKDRGHTGELFF
TGCGCCAGCAGCAAGGACAGGGGGCACACCGGGGAGCTGTTTTTT
>TRBD2|15|TRBJ2-2|few|TRBV12-3/TRBV12-4
CASSYSGASTGELFF
TGTGCCAGCAGTTATAGCGGGGCGAGCACCGGGGAGCTGTTTTTT
>TRBD1|14|TRBJ2-7|many|TRBV12-3/TRBV12-4
CASSGPGQAMKQYF
TGTGCCAGCAGTGGACCGGGACAGGCTATGAAGCAGTACTTC
>TRBD1|15|TRBJ2-1|many|TRBV7-8
CASSPRTGGYNEQFF
TGTGCCAGCAGCCCCAGGACAGGGGGCTACAATGAGCAGTTCTTC
>-|16|TRBJ2-5|few|TRBV9
CASSLSVSGGQETQYF
TGTGCCAGCAGCTTGTCGGTTAGCGGAGGCCAAGAGACCCAGTACTTC
>TRBD1|14|TRBJ2-5|few|TRBV28
CASSLDRDQETQYF
TGTGCCAGCAGCCTGGACAGGGACCAAGAGACCCAGTACTTC
>TRBD2|14|TRBJ2-1|-|TRBV4-1
CASRALAGYNEQFF
TGCGCCAGCAGGGCACTAGCGGGGTACAATGAGCAGTTCTTC
>-|13|TRBJ2-7|many|TRBV28
CAIQGQGTYEQYF
TGTGCCATACAAGGACAAGGAACCTACGAGCAGTACTTC
>TRBD2|14|TRBJ2-1|many|TRBV5-1
CASSTGLAVNEQFF
TGCGCCAGCAGCACGGGACTAGCGGTTAATGAGCAGTTCTTC
>-|16|TRBJ1-3|few|TRBV9
CASSTSPGFSGNTIYF
TGTGCCAGCAGCACCTCCCCAGGGTTCTCTGGAAACACCATATATTTT
>-|18|TRBJ1-4|many|TRBV28
CASSLRGFLGGTNEKLFF
TGTGCCAGCAGTTTAAGGGGCTTCCTAGGAGGAACTAATGAAAAACTGTTTTTT
>-|16|TRBJ2-5|many|TRBV27
CASSHNLGNYRETQYF
TGTGCCAGCAGCCATAACCTTGGGAATTACCGAGAGACCCAGTACTTC
>-|13|TRBJ2-3|-|TRBV11-2
CASSTGFGHTQYF
TGTGCCAGCAGCACAGGGTTCGGGCATACGCAGTATTTT
>TRBD1|12|TRBJ2-1|many|TRBV10-3
CASRQGNNEQFF
TGTGCCTCGCGACAGGGTAACAATGAGCAGTTCTTC
>TRBD2|16|TRBJ2-1|-|TRBV7-2
CASSASGAISYNEQFF
TGTGCCAGCAGCGCCAGCGGGGCGATCTCCTACAATGAGCAGTTCTTC
>-|15|TRBJ2-1|-|TRBV4-1
CASSQSTVSYNEQFF
TGCGCCAGCAGCCAATCAACAGTCTCCTACAATGAGCAGTTCTTC
>-|13|TRBJ2-5|-|TRBV2
CASSEARGETQYF
TGTGCCAGCAGTGAGGCTAGGGGGGAGACCCAGTACTTC
>-|15|TRBJ2-5|-|TRBV2
CASSEWTGSIETQYF
TGTGCCAGCAGTGAATGGACTGGCTCAATAGAGACCCAGTACTTC
>-|13|TRBJ2-5|-|TRBV20-1
CSARAWAPETQYF
TGCAGTGCTAGAGCGTGGGCCCCAGAGACCCAGTACTTC
>TRBD2|18|TRBJ2-1|few|TRBV20-1
CSAREAPGLAGVYNEQFF
TGCAGTGCTAGAGAGGCTCCGGGACTAGCGGGAGTCTACAATGAGCAGTTCTTC
>-|15|TRBJ2-1|-|TRBV7-2
CASSLASDSYNEQFF
TGTGCCAGCAGCTTAGCTAGCGACTCCTACAATGAGCAGTTCTTC
>-|12|TRBJ2-5|-|TRBV6-1
CATRMIQETQYF
TGTGCCACCAGGATGATCCAAGAGACCCAGTACTTC
>TRBD2|17|TRBJ2-1|few|TRBV12-5
CASGSPGTSGGYNEQFF
TGTGCTAGTGGTTCTCCCGGGACTAGCGGGGGTTACAATGAGCAGTTCTTC
>-|15|TRBJ2-5|-|TRBV5-1
CASSLAVAGGETQYF
TGCGCCAGCAGCTTGGCCGTGGCAGGGGGGGAGACCCAGTACTTC
>-|14|TRBJ2-5|-|TRBV15
CATSSRQALETQYF
TGTGCCACCAGCAGCCGACAGGCCCTCGAGACCCAGTACTTC
>TRBD2|14|TRBJ2-2|few|TRBV3-1
CASSHSGRVGELFF
TGTGCCAGCAGCCATAGCGGGAGGGTCGGGGAGCTGTTTTTT
>TRBD1|14|TRBJ2-5|-|TRBV25-1
CASSGTGGQETQYF
TGTGCCAGCAGTGGGACAGGGGGTCAAGAGACCCAGTACTTC
>-|15|TRBJ1-1|many|TRBV12-3/TRBV12-4
CASSYKTGLGTEAFF
TGTGCCAGCAGTTATAAAACAGGGCTGGGCACTGAAGCTTTCTTT
>TRBD1|16|TRBJ2-2|-|TRBV24-1
CATSDTGTGNTGELFF
TGTGCCACCAGTGACACTGGGACAGGGAACACCGGGGAGCTGTTTTTT
>-|15|TRBJ1-1|-|TRBV4-3
CASSPTQGTSFIAFF
TGCGCCAGCAGCCCAACCCAGGGGACATCTTTCATAGCTTTCTTT